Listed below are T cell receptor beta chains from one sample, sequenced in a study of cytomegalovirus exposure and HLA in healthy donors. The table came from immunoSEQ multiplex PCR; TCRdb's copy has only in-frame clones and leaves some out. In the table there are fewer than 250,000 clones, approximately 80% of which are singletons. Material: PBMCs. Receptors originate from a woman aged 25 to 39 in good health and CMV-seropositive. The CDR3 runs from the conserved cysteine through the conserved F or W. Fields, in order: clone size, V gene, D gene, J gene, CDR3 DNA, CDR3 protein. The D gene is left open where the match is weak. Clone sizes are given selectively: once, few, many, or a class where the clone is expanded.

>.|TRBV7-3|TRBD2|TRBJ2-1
TGTGCCAGCACCCCCAACCCCTCTAGCGGGAGGGAGAAAGGGGACAATGAGCAGTTCTTC
CASTPNPSSGREKGDNEQFF
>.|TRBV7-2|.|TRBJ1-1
TGTGCCAGCAGCCGACACATGAACACTGAAGCTTTCTTT
CASSRHMNTEAFF
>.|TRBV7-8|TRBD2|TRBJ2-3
TGTGCCAGCAGCAAGATAGCGGGGGGTCCACCGTATTTT
CASSKIAGGPPYF
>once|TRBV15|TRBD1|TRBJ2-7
TGTGCCACCAGCGGGGGACAGGAGAGTTCCTACGAGCAGTACTTC
CATSGGQESSYEQYF
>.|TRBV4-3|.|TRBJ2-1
TGCGCCAGCAGCCCCACTGGGAGGAATGAGCAGTTCTTC
CASSPTGRNEQFF
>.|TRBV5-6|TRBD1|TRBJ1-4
TGTGCCAGCAGCCCTGACGAAACCAGGGGGCGTCGGGGAGAAAAACTGTTTTTT
CASSPDETRGRRGEKLFF
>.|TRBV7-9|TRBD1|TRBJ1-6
TGTGCCAGCAGGGGGCAGGGGGAGGTGAATTCACCCCTCCACTTT
CASRGQGEVNSPLHF
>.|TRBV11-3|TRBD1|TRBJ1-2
TGTGCCAGCAGCCTGACCCGGGGGACAGGGGACTATGGCTACACCTTC
CASSLTRGTGDYGYTF
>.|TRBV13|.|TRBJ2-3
TGTGCCAGCAGCTTAGGCCCCCCGAGCGGTATGAGCACAGATACGCAGTATTTT
CASSLGPPSGMSTDTQYF
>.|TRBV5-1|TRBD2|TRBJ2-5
TGCGCCAGCAGCCCGCCTAAACTCCTAGCGGGGGGGCCGAGTGAGACCCAGTACTTC
CASSPPKLLAGGPSETQYF
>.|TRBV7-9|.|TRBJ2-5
TGTGCCAGCAGCTTAATGGCTTCCCCCGGGGAAGAGACCCAGTACTTC
CASSLMASPGEETQYF
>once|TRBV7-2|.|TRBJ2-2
TGTGCCAGCAGCTGGCGGGGTCGGGCCGGGGAGCTGTTTTTT
CASSWRGRAGELFF
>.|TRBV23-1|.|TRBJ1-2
TGCGCCAGCAGTCAATCAGCGGGGATGAACTATGGCTACACCTTC
CASSQSAGMNYGYTF
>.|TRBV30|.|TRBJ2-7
TGTGCCTGGAGTATTTGGAGGGGCCCAGCCTACGAGCAGTACTTC
CAWSIWRGPAYEQYF
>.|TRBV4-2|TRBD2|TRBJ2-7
TGTGCCAGCAGCCAAGATAGCGGGAGCTCCTACGAGCAGTACTTC
CASSQDSGSSYEQYF
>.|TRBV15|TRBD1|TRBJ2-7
TGTGCCACCAGCAGGGGGACAGGGGGTGCCTACGAGCAGTACTTC
CATSRGTGGAYEQYF
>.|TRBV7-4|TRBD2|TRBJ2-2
TGTGCCAGCAATCGAGGAGGGACTAGCGGGAGGCATCCCGGGGAGCTGTTTTTT
CASNRGGTSGRHPGELFF
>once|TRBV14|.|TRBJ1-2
TGTGCCAGCAGCCAATGGGGCAATAGCGGCTACACCTTC
CASSQWGNSGYTF
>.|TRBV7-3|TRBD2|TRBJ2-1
TGTGCCAGCAGCTTAAGGGGGGGTTCCTACAATGAGCAGTTCTTC
CASSLRGGSYNEQFF
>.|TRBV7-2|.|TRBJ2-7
TGTGCCAGCAGCTTAGCTTACCAATCCTACGAGCAGTACTTC
CASSLAYQSYEQYF
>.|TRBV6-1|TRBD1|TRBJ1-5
TGTGCCAGCAGTGAGGGGACAGGGGCATACAATCAGCCCCAGCATTTT
CASSEGTGAYNQPQHF
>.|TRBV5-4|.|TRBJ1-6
TGTGCCAGCAGCTTGGCAGGTTGGGATAATTCACCCCTCCACTTT
CASSLAGWDNSPLHF
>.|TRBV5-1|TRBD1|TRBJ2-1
TGCGCCAGCAGCTTGGTAGGGGACAGGGACGTCAATGAGCAGTTCTTC
CASSLVGDRDVNEQFF
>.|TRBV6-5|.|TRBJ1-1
TGTGCCAGCGGGAGGGGCACTGAAGCTTTCTTT
CASGRGTEAFF
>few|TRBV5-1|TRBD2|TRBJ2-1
TGCGCCAGCAGCTTGGGGACTAGCGGGGGGGTCAATGAGCAGTTCTTC
CASSLGTSGGVNEQFF
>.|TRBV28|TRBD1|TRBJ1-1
TGTGCCAGCAGTTCCCTGACAGGGAGAGACACTGAAGCTTTCTTT
CASSSLTGRDTEAFF
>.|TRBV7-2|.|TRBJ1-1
TGTGCCAGCAGCTTAGTGGGGGGGCGGGCCACTGAAGCTTTCTTT
CASSLVGGRATEAFF